This entry concerns a single TCR beta chain. In the original workflow: It was from reference gene primer amplification that nucleated cell counts were estimated. The method was immunoSEQ multiplex PCR; TCRdb's version includes in-frame clones alone and lacks a portion of them. D and trimming were read from the DNA, whereas the V and J calls and clone size are those reported in that table. The table lists about 150,000 clones, around 80% of them singletons. The data originate from a study of blood T cell repertoires in COVID-19. Study-wide context: Researchers got acute and convalescent COVID-19 samples from the United States, Italy and Spain. In each case, the material was cDNA or gDNA derived from T cells, B-cell-depleted T cells, or PBMCs.

Germline CDR1 is MNHNY and CDR2 is SVGAGI (reference sequence). V lost 5 bases and J lost 7, with 9 bases in between. The CDR3 contains 13 residues. The sample comprised peripheral blood. The source is a woman between 50 and 59 years old with acute or convalescent COVID-19. This chain connects TRBV6-6 to TRBJ1-6; D remains unclear. The CDR3 nucleotides read TGTGCCAGCAGTGGCTTTCCGAATTCACCCCTCCACTTT. Amino acids: CASSGFPNSPLHF.